The 3 T cell receptor beta chains below come from one sample, sequenced in a study of OX40 agonist ivuxolimab in advanced cancers. Method: immunoSEQ multiplex PCR; TCRdb's copy keeps in-frame clones and lacks some. The table records 30,000 or so clones, approximately 80% of them present only once. Sequencing used CD4+ or CD8+ T cells sorted from blood, obtained in a trial of the OX40 agonist ivuxolimab. The receptors here all came from an adult with an advanced solid tumor such as melanoma, head and neck, liver or kidney cancer.

The chain employs TRBV4-3 and TRBJ1-5; no reliable D call. Between the trimmed V and J ends, which lost 4 bases and 3 bases, there was a span of 10 bases. CDR1 is LGHNA and CDR2 is YSLEER in the germline V gene. The CDR3 consists of 14 residues. The DNA for the CDR3 is TGCGCCAGCAGCCCCGGCAGCTACAATCAGCCCCAGCATTTT. Encoded protein: CASSPGSYNQPQHF.

This chain connects TRBV6-4 to TRBJ1-6; D is unclear. The germline V gene encodes CDR1 MRHNA and CDR2 SNTAGT. CDR3 length: 13 residues. Trimming took off 6 bases at V and 7 bases at J, with 10 bases between the two ends. The CDR3 region has the DNA TGTGCCAGCAGCCCCTCGTTAAATTCACCCCTCCACTTT. Its protein product is CASSPSLNSPLHF.

The CDR3: CASSIGGQGYNEQFF. For the CDR3, the DNA is TGTGCCAGTAGTATAGGCGGACAGGGGTATAATGAGCAGTTCTTC. The V and J genes are TRBV19 and TRBJ2-1, with 9 bases matching TRBD1. Germline lookup yields CDR1 LNHDA and CDR2 SQIVND (reference sequence). With V trimmed by 1 base and J by 7 bases, 5 bases remained unmatched. This CDR3 is built from 15 residues.